Given below is one T cell receptor beta chain in context. This clone appeared a few times. There is no known antigen for this receptor. One base away there is no much larger clone; base qualities are not given. From each donor, a single peripheral blood sample of about 116 mL on average was drawn into heparinised tubes. Using a panel that included CD45RO, CCR7, CD25, CD127, CD95 and CD27, naive, central memory, regulatory and stem cell-like memory CD4+ T cells were sorted on a BD FACSAria II. A purity above 95% was achieved for all sorted populations. PBMCs were isolated immediately by Lymphoprep density gradient centrifugation and stained directly without culture. So that batch effects would be minimized, each experiment stained and sorted samples in pairs, pairing one healthy donor with one patient. The cysteine opens and the phenylalanine closes a CDR3 of 15 amino acids. CDR3 DNA only is kept here, 45 bases in frame from base 1. Trimming accounts for 3 bases at V and 5 bases at J, while the number of junction bases matched to no gene is 8. CDR1 and CDR2 are read off the germline V gene (reference sequence) as LNHDA and SQIVND.

The High Capacity cDNA Reverse Transcription Kit was used to reverse transcribe all of the isolated RNA, meaning that expressed TCRB transcripts were what got sequenced. Naive, central memory and regulatory T cell samples underwent deep immunoSEQ sequencing, averaging approximately 3.5 million total reads per sample. Sorted cells were lysed in RLT buffer and RNA was extracted with DNase-treated RNeasy Micro or Mini kits, depending on cell number. To prevent cross-contamination, every cell subset was processed on its own, while patient and healthy donor samples were processed together. TCRB sequences were amplified from cDNA with the immunoSEQ multiplex PCR, producing 87-bp fragments spanning the CDR3 region. The amplicons were sequenced using the Illumina HiSeq platform. From the authors' description of their analysis: PCR bias was corrected computationally using synthetic template baselines, and reads within Hamming distance 2 were collapsed, with unmergeable singletons discarded. Reads were aligned against IMGT so that V, D and J genes, CDR3 length and insertions or deletions at six rearrangement sites could be assigned. Within each subset, clonotype counts were normalized to sorted cell number, and only after that were true diversity and Gini coefficients computed with the tcR R package. The overlap coefficient, calculated on TCRB nucleotide sequences, was used to quantify repertoire sharing. TCRdb limited this immuneACCESS table to in-frame rearrangements with V and J called. A share of clones is missing; checked studies link under half to unresolved V genes, and the rest is unexplained. V, J and clone size are those of that table, while D and trimming were read from the DNA. This sample holds about 340,000 clones; 7% to 9% were observed only once. The ten biggest clones cover less than 0.5% of the sample.

This sample was taken from a study of beta chain features in type 1 diabetes (dated by TCRdb to the late 2010s). With regard to the full study: Mean age, gender distribution, total cell number and subset yield were not different between patients and healthy donors. A total of 85 million to 140 million sorted cells were examined across all samples, and a strong correlation was observed between cell number per subset and RNA yield. Regulatory and stem cell-like memory subsets were isolated from only 8 patients and roughly 8 healthy donors, whereas naive and central memory subsets came from all 30 or so donors. The study compared the TCRB repertoires of sorted circulating CD4+ T cell subsets in recently diagnosed type 1 diabetes patients with those in matched healthy donors. Results the study describes overall, beyond this receptor: Naive, central memory and regulatory TCRB repertoires appeared more similar among patients than among healthy donors. Sequencing cDNA rather than genomic DNA could over-represent highly expressing activated cells, although activation and CD3 levels did not differ between groups. PCR may preferentially amplify shorter templates, but because patient and control samples were amplified and corrected together, any resulting skew would affect both groups equally. Fewer insertions and more nucleotide deletions at VDJ recombination sites were observed in patients with type 1 diabetes, implying thymic rearrangement abnormalities. HLA sub-analyses involved small numbers of individuals, so any influence of HLA type on TCRB rearrangement remained unresolved. A moderate but significant shortening of TCRB CDR3 length was observed in type 1 diabetes patients in all four CD4+ subsets.

Sequencing used central memory CD4+ T cells from blood. The chain employs TRBV19 and TRBJ2-7; 9 middle bases align to TRBD1. The clonotype was recovered from a woman between 18 and 29 years old in good health. The CDR3 sequence is CASSIGTGSSNEQYF. The DNA sequence is given as TGTGCCAGTAGTATTGGGACAGGGTCCTCGAACGAGCAGTACTTC.